This T cell receptor beta chain was obtained from a study of post-analysis software for immune sequencing data. Whole-study context: The disease courses spanned relapsing-remitting, secondary progressive and progressive-relapsing forms of multiple sclerosis. Study-wide findings and caveats: Under the F measure, samples that were prepared in one batch clustered strongly together. A significant reduction in normalized Chao1 diversity was observed in multiple sclerosis patients versus controls.

Only one count was recorded for this clonotype. Its matching antigen is unknown. Unique molecular identifiers were built into the TCR beta cDNA libraries. The T cell input of about 0.95 to 11 million gave hundreds of thousands of cDNA molecules. TCRdb analysed the PCR reads with MiXCR anew, one entry per CDR3 protein. The sample comprises hundreds of thousands of distinct CDR3 sequences, 25% to 30% of which are singletons, and more than 0.55% rests with the top ten. This sequence originates from a girl aged 10 to 17 with multiple sclerosis. The specimen sequenced was blood.

The CDR3 loop is CASSQVRRLFSYEQYF. The CDR3 nucleotides are TGTGCCAGCAGCCAGGTCAGGCGTCTCTTCTCCTACGAGCAGTACTTC. J is TRBJ2-7 and V is TRBV14, with no clear D. The V gene lost 3 bases and the J gene lost 0 bases, with 15 bases spanning the gap. The CDR3 runs to 16 residues. Germline V gene sequence: CDR1 SGHDN, CDR2 FVKESK.